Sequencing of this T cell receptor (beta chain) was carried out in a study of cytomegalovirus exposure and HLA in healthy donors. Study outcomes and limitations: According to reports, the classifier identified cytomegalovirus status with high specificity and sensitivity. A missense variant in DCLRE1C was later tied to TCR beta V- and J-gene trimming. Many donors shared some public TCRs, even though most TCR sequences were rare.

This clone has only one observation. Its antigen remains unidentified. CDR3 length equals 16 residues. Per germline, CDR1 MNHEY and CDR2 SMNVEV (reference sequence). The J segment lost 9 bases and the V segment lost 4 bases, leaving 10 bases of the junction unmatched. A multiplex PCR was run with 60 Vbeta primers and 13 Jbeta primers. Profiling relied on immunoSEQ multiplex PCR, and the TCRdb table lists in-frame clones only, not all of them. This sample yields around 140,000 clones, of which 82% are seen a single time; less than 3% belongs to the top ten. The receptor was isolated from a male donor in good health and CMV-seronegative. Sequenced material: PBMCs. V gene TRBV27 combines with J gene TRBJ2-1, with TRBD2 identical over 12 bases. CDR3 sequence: CASSSPLTSGSGEQFF. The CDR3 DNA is TGTGCCAGCAGTTCCCCGCTGACTAGCGGGAGCGGTGAGCAGTTCTTC.